Below, 30 T cell receptor beta chains from the same sample are listed, as sequenced in a study of T-cell memory formation after mild COVID-19. MiXCR, run by TCRdb on the 5' RACE reads, gives a single entry per CDR3 protein. This table has over 350,000 distinct CDR3 sequences, roughly a quarter appearing once. Sequencing input: PBMCs or a T cell subset sorted from them (not recorded which). The receptors were gathered from an adult woman who had mild COVID-19 (a few samples of this study predate the infection). Cell type and time point are not known.

V usage is TRBV4-1 and J usage is TRBJ2-7; unclear D gene. Deletions cut 4 bases from V and 4 bases from J, with 17 bases between. The germline gives CDR1 MGHRA, CDR2 YSYEKL. This CDR3 is built from 15 residues. The CDR3 sequence: CASSPSSGPTYEQYF. CDR3 nucleotide sequence: TGCGCCAGCAGCCCGTCGTCTGGCCCTACTTACGAGCAGTACTTC.

CDR3 coding DNA: TGTGCCAGCAGTTACTCGTCTCTCCTGCTCTCTTCCTACGAGCAGTACTTC. Amino acid sequence: CASSYSSLLLSSYEQYF. The V call is TRBV6-5, the J call TRBJ2-7; D is undetermined. The CDR3 length is 17 residues. V lost 0 bases and J lost 1, with 16 bases in between. Germline assignment: CDR1 MNHEY and CDR2 SVGAGI.

This clonotype has more than one count but fewer than ten. A read error may account for a junction end that differs from germline. This chain connects TRBV7-7 to TRBJ2-1, with unresolved D. Per the germline V gene, CDR1 is SSHAT and CDR2 is FNYEAQ (reference sequence). This CDR3 is built from 13 residues. CDR3 DNA sequence: TGTGCTAGCAGCTTAGATAGGGCCAATGAGCAGTTCTTC. The encoded protein is CASSLDRANEQFF. The full variable domain, rest sourced from reference TRBV7-7 and TRBJ2-1, is GAGVSQSPRYKVTKRGQDVTLRCDPISSHATLYWYQQALGQGPEFLTYFNYEAQPDKSGLPSDRFSAERPEGSISTLTIQRTEQRDSAMYRCASSLDRANEQFFGPGTRLTVL.

The V gene is TRBV20-1, the J gene TRBJ2-4; D uncertain. Germline CDR1 and CDR2: DFQATT and SNEGSKA (reference sequence). V lost 3 bases and J 4 bases, leaving 19 bases between the germline ends. The CDR3 consists of 16 residues. The CDR3 is CSASPWGRVGKNIQYF. CDR3 nucleotide sequence: TGCAGTGCTAGTCCCTGGGGAAGGGTTGGAAAAAACATTCAGTACTTC.

This chain joins TRBV5-1 and TRBJ2-7; D is tentatively TRBD1 or TRBD2 (5 bases each). The CDR3 covers 14 residues. The ends were cut back, 0 bases at V and 5 bases at J, with 12 bases in the middle. Germline CDR1 reads SGHRS; CDR2 reads YFSETQ. The CDR3 region is CASSLGDGLDEQYF. CDR3 DNA sequence: TGCGCCAGCAGCTTGGGGGACGGATTGGACGAGCAGTACTTC.

The J gene is TRBJ1-2, the V gene TRBV13, with 10 bases matching TRBD1. The V gene end was trimmed by 5 bases and the J gene end by 6 bases; junction bases not matched to a gene: 6. CDR1 is PRHDT and CDR2 is FYEKMQ in the germline V gene (reference sequence). The CDR3 loop spans 14 amino acids. The CDR3 loop reads CASSRGTGDNGYTF. The CDR3 DNA is TGTGCCAGCAGCCGAGGGACAGGGGATAATGGCTACACCTTC.

This chain uses TRBV20-1 with TRBJ2-7, with D possibly being TRBD1 (5 bases). Trimming stripped 0 bases from V and 6 bases from J, with 21 bases between. There are 16 residues in the CDR3. Germline values: CDR1 DFQATT, CDR2 SNEGSKA (reference sequence). DNA of the CDR3: TGCAGTGCTAGAGATCCCCTTAATAGGGGCCCCAGCGAGCAGTACTTC. Amino acids: CSARDPLNRGPSEQYF.

V and J are TRBV4-3 and TRBJ2-7; 11 bases map to TRBD1. The CDR3 is 15 amino acids. Germline V CDR1 and CDR2: LGHNA, YSLEER. V lost 5 bases, J lost 5 bases, and 8 bases stayed unmatched. The CDR3 DNA sequence: TGCGCCAGCAGCGAAAAAACGGGACAGGGGGACGAGCAGTACTTC. Translating it yields CASSEKTGQGDEQYF.

The V call is TRBV7-3, the J call TRBJ2-1; tentatively, D is TRBD2 (7 bases). Trimming removed 7 bases from V and 8 bases from J, with 18 bases in between. Germline-derived CDR1 and CDR2 are SGHTA and FQGTGA. This CDR3 spans 14 amino acids. CDR3 nucleotides: TGTGCCAGCACCCAAGGGGGGGAGGGCGATGAGCAGTTCTTC. Amino acids: CASTQGGEGDEQFF.

This clonotype appeared a few times. This chain joins TRBV4-1 and TRBJ1-5, with D tentatively TRBD1 (5 bases). The CDR3 loop spans 15 amino acids. Germline assignment: CDR1 MGHRA and CDR2 YSYEKL. Deletions cut 3 bases from V and 2 bases from J, with 11 bases between. In nucleotides, the CDR3 is TGCGCCAGCAGCCATCCGGACAAGGGCAATCAGCCCCAGCATTTT. Amino acid sequence: CASSHPDKGNQPQHF.

There are a few counts of this clonotype. The rearrangement uses TRBV20-1 and TRBJ2-1, with 7 positions matching TRBD2. Germline-derived CDR1 and CDR2 are DFQATT and SNEGSKA (reference sequence). This CDR3 is 16 amino acids long. V dropped 4 bases and J dropped 8; count of bases not matched to a gene: 17. The CDR3 sequence is CSATLLREAFGDEQFF. DNA for the CDR3: TGCAGTGCTACCTTGTTACGGGAGGCTTTTGGGGATGAGCAGTTCTTC.

The chain has TRBV6-5 and TRBJ1-2; TRBD1 aligns across 7 bases. In germline, CDR1 is MNHEY, CDR2 SVGAGI. The CDR3 runs to 14 residues. V was clipped by 4 bases and J by 4 bases; unmatched bases: 6. The CDR3 DNA follows: TGTGCCAGCAGTTCCCTGACAGGGACCTATGGCTACACCTTC. Protein sequence: CASSSLTGTYGYTF.

This clonotype was seen a handful of times. The V gene is TRBV4-3, the J gene TRBJ2-7; perhaps TRBD1 as D (6 bases). The CDR3 runs to 15 residues. V lost 3 bases and J 2 bases, leaving 14 bases between the germline ends. From germline, CDR1 is LGHNA and CDR2 YSLEER. In DNA form, the CDR3 reads TGCGCCAGCAGCCAGCAGACAGGCGCTACCTACGAGCAGTACTTC. Protein product: CASSQQTGATYEQYF.

The chain carries TRBV12-3 or TRBV12-4 and TRBJ2-7, with D possibly being TRBD2 (7 bases). The CDR3 is made up of 14 amino acids. Trimming removed 2 bases at V and 2 bases at J, with 10 bases between. CDR3 protein: CASSLSGGPYEQYF. CDR3 DNA sequence: TGTGCCAGCAGTTTATCCGGGGGGCCCTACGAGCAGTACTTC.

This clonotype has a single count. The V and J genes are TRBV5-1 and TRBJ2-3; 8 bases are shared with TRBD2. This CDR3 region has 14 residues. With V trimmed by 4 bases and J by 6 bases, 7 bases remained unmatched. The germline V gene has CDR1 SGHRS and CDR2 YFSETQ. The CDR3 DNA sequence: TGCGCCAGCAGCCGCGGGGGGCTGGTGGATACGCAGTATTTT. This translates into CASSRGGLVDTQYF.

The chain combines TRBV5-1 with TRBJ2-5; TRBD2 aligns across 7 bases. Germline CDR1 is SGHRS and CDR2 is YFSETQ. The CDR3 runs to 16 residues. Losses at the gene ends were 4 bases for V and 5 bases for J; bases not matched to a gene: 14. CDR3 nucleotides: TGCGCCAGCAGCCGGGACTACGAAGACCCCCATGAGACCCAGTACTTC. It encodes CASSRDYEDPHETQYF.

This clonotype was seen more than once but under ten times. The rearrangement links TRBV7-9 to TRBJ2-1; 15 nucleotides agree with TRBD2. Germline loops: CDR1 SEHNR, CDR2 FQNEAQ (reference sequence). This CDR3 contains 19 residues. With V trimmed by 4 bases and J by 1 base, 8 bases remained unmatched. In DNA form, the CDR3 reads TGTGCCAGCAGCTCCACGGGACTAGCGGGAGGTGTTTCCTACAATGAGCAGTTCTTC. Protein: CASSSTGLAGGVSYNEQFF.

The chain couples TRBV6-2 or TRBV6-3 to TRBJ1-1; D is ambiguous. Deletions cut 6 bases from V and 3 bases from J, with 14 bases between. Germline CDR1 is MNHEY and CDR2 is SVGEGT. There are 14 residues in the CDR3. The CDR3 region is CASRPLGKDTEAFF. CDR3 bases: TGTGCCAGCAGACCACTCGGGAAGGACACTGAAGCTTTCTTT.

The CDR3 region has the DNA TGTGCCAGCAGCTTAGGGCTAGTCAGCACAGATACGCAGTATTTT. Its protein is CASSLGLVSTDTQYF. The chain uses TRBV7-2 and TRBJ2-3; D ambiguous. V was cut by 1 base and J by 0 bases, with 8 bases left in between. The CDR3 has 15 residues. Germline V gene data show CDR1 as SGHTA and CDR2 as FQGNSA.

There are a few counts of this clonotype. V is TRBV20-1 and J is TRBJ2-5; no clear D. CDR3 length: 12 amino acids. Germline V lookup: CDR1 DFQATT, CDR2 SNEGSKA (reference sequence). Trimming cost V 5 bases and J 5 bases, with 12 bases left between them. CDR3 sequence: CSARLSWETQYF. DNA for the CDR3: TGCAGTGCTCGCCTATCCTGGGAGACCCAGTACTTC.

This clonotype turned up a few times. The chain has TRBV7-6 and TRBJ2-5, with TRBD2 matching over 10 bases. CDR3 length: 16 amino acids. Germline-derived CDR1 and CDR2 are SGHVS and FNYEAQ. J was trimmed by 5 bases and V by 2 bases; bases with no gene match: 8. CDR3 amino acids: CASSLLSSGGGETQYF. For the CDR3, the DNA is TGTGCCAGCAGCTTATTGTCTAGCGGGGGAGGGGAGACCCAGTACTTC.

The genes are TRBV6-2 or TRBV6-3 and TRBJ2-7; D is perhaps TRBD2 (6 bases). Trimming took off 6 bases at V and 5 bases at J, with 20 bases between the two ends. The CDR3 is made up of 15 amino acids. Germline CDR1 is MNHEY and CDR2 is SVGEGT. CDR3 coding DNA: TGTGCCAGCAGCCGCGCTTCTAGCGTGGTGAACGAGCAGTACTTC. This codes for CASSRASSVVNEQYF.

This clonotype came up a few times. The V and J genes are TRBV5-1 and TRBJ1-2; 8 bases are shared with TRBD1. Looked up from germline, CDR1 is SGHRS and CDR2 is YFSETQ. J was trimmed by 6 bases and V by 5 bases; bases with no gene match: 15. CDR3 size: 16 residues. The CDR3, as DNA: TGCGCCAGCAGAGTGACAGGGGATGGTTCTAAGGATGGCTACACCTTC. It specifies CASRVTGDGSKDGYTF. The entire variable domain, with the rest obtained from reference TRBV5-1 and TRBJ1-2, is as follows: KAGVTQTPRYLIKTRGQQVTLSCSPISGHRSVSWYQQTPGQGLQFLFEYFSETQRNKGNFPGRFSGRQFSNSRSEMNVSTLELGDSALYLCASRVTGDGSKDGYTFGSGTRLTVV.

The chain uses TRBV29-1 and TRBJ2-5; TRBD1 aligns across 9 bases. The CDR3 is made up of 14 amino acids. V was pared by 6 bases and J by 9 bases, with 14 bases of the junction left unmatched. Germline CDR1 reads SQVTM; CDR2 reads ANQGSEA. The CDR3 here is CSVPRTGVKRSQYF. The CDR3 DNA reads as TGCAGCGTCCCTCGGACAGGGGTTAAGAGGTCCCAGTACTTC.

This sequence joins TRBV29-1 and TRBJ2-2; 8 positions match TRBD1. Germline V gives CDR1 SQVTM, CDR2 ANQGSEA. The CDR3 runs to 14 residues. The V and J ends lost 5 bases and 1 base, in that order; junction bases with no gene match: 3. The CDR3 region is CSVRDRLNTGELFF. The CDR3 nucleotides are TGCAGCGTTAGGGACAGGTTGAACACCGGGGAGCTGTTTTTT.

This clonotype occurred many times. The chain employs TRBV6-1 and TRBJ2-1, with 7 bases identical to TRBD1. The junction had 5 bases not matched to a gene; V was cut back by 6 bases and J by 0 bases. The CDR3 is 15 residues long. Germline-derived CDR1 and CDR2 are MNHNS and SASEGT. The CDR3 protein is CASSRTGRSYNEQFF. DNA for the CDR3: TGTGCCAGCAGCAGGACAGGACGCTCCTACAATGAGCAGTTCTTC.

This clonotype came up a few times. The rearrangement links TRBV19 to TRBJ2-7; perhaps TRBD2 as D (6 bases). Germline V gene lookup returns CDR1 LNHDA and CDR2 SQIVND (reference sequence). The CDR3 runs 13 residues. The V end lost 2 bases, the J end lost 4 bases, and 9 bases lay between the germline ends. DNA for the CDR3: TGTGCCAGTAGTATACCGGGGAGGTACGAGCAGTACTTC. It is translated as CASSIPGRYEQYF.

This clonotype was observed a few times. V and J are TRBV2 and TRBJ1-1; possible D gene TRBD1, 6 bases. This CDR3 has 13 amino acids. The V end was cut by 4 bases, the J end by 8 bases, with 14 bases between. The germline V gene encodes CDR1 SNHLY and CDR2 FYNNEI. CDR3 DNA sequence: TGTGCCAGCAGTGCCTCTCGGGGGGCCGAAGCTTTCTTT. The encoded protein is CASSASRGAEAFF.

This clonotype was found many times. The chain is built from TRBV5-4 and TRBJ2-1, with 10 nucleotides matching TRBD1. V trimming: 5 bases; J trimming: 9 bases; junction bases outside the gene matches: 11. This CDR3 comprises 15 residues. The V gene's germline CDR1 is SGHNT and CDR2 YYREEE (reference sequence). The CDR3 loop is CASRTGTGVGGEQFF. In nucleotides, the CDR3 is TGTGCCAGCAGGACCGGGACAGGGGTAGGGGGTGAGCAGTTCTTC. The entire variable domain, with the rest obtained from reference TRBV5-4 and TRBJ2-1, is as follows: ETGVTQSPTHLIKTRGQQVTLRCSSQSGHNTVSWYQQALGQGPQFIFQYYREEENGRGNFPPRFSGLQFPNYSSELNVNALELDDSALYLCASRTGTGVGGEQFFGPGTRLTVL.

This chain uses TRBV24-1 with TRBJ2-6; D ambiguous. The CDR3 is 13 amino acids. The ends were cut back, 11 bases at V and 0 bases at J, with 7 bases in the middle. Germline values: CDR1 KGHDR, CDR2 SFDVKD. CDR3 sequence (DNA): TGTGCCATCAGCTCCTCTGGGGCCAACGTCCTGACTTTC. Amino acids: CAISSSGANVLTF.